The present TCR beta chain was sequenced within a study of PD-1 and CTLA-4 blockade in melanoma. The CDR3 runs to 14 residues. Germline V gene lookup returns CDR1 WNHNN and CDR2 SYGVQD (reference sequence). V was trimmed by 0 bases and J by 5 bases, leaving 10 bases between them. Here immunoSEQ multiplex PCR was the method, and the copy in TCRdb shows in-frame clones only, minus some. Of almost 30,000 clones listed, approximately 91% are singletons. The gene calls are TRBV10-1 and TRBJ1-1; D is unclear. This receptor was obtained from a human donor with melanoma. Sequenced here: CD8+ T cells from peripheral blood, sampled before anti-PD-1 treatment. The CDR3 reads CASSESRGGTEAFF. CDR3 sequence (DNA): TGCGCCAGCAGTGAGTCGAGAGGAGGGACTGAAGCTTTCTTT.